The present T cell receptor (beta chain) was sequenced within a study of beta chain features in type 1 diabetes (dated by TCRdb to the late 2010s). For context, the study as a whole: Mean age, gender distribution, total cell number and subset yield did not differ between patients and healthy donors. The study compared the TCRB repertoires of sorted circulating CD4+ T cell subsets in recently diagnosed type 1 diabetes patients with those in matched healthy donors. Across all samples, some 99 million sorted cells were examined, and cell number per subset correlated strongly with RNA yield. Regulatory and stem cell-like memory subsets were obtained from only 8 patients and roughly 8 healthy donors, while naive and central memory subsets were obtained from all 30 or so donors. General findings and caveats noted by the study authors: PCR may preferentially amplify shorter templates, but because patient and control samples were amplified and corrected together, any resulting skew would affect both groups equally. The naive, central memory and regulatory TCRB repertoires appeared to resemble one another more closely among patients than among healthy donors. At VDJ recombination sites, patients with type 1 diabetes made fewer insertions and deleted more nucleotides, a pattern implying thymic rearrangement abnormalities. A moderate but significant shortening of TCRB CDR3 length was observed in type 1 diabetes patients in all four CD4+ subsets. Sequencing cDNA rather than genomic DNA could over-represent highly expressing activated cells, although activation and CD3 levels did not differ between groups. Because the HLA sub-analyses included only small numbers of individuals, any influence of HLA type on TCRB rearrangement was left unresolved.

Remarks on this clone: The specificity of this receptor is unknown. Per-base quality was not reported, and no clone a single base away is much larger than it.

The CDR3 contains 15 residues, cysteine and phenylalanine counted. Of all the DNA, just the CDR3 is kept, 45 bases in frame from base 1. CDR1 SGHRS and CDR2 YFSETQ were looked up in the germline V gene. Deletion took 0 bases off V and 3 bases off J, with a span of 12 bases between the germline ends. From each donor, a single peripheral blood sample of 95 to 150 mL on average was drawn into heparinised tubes. A BD FACSAria II was used to sort naive, central memory, regulatory and stem cell-like memory CD4+ T cells with a panel that included CD45RO, CCR7, CD25, CD127, CD95 and CD27. All sorted populations exceeded 95% purity. PBMCs were isolated immediately by Lymphoprep density gradient centrifugation and stained directly without culture. So that batch effects would be minimized, each experiment stained and sorted samples in pairs, pairing one healthy donor with one patient. The entire isolated RNA was reverse transcribed using the High Capacity cDNA Reverse Transcription Kit, and thus expressed TCRB transcripts were sequenced. Naive, central memory and regulatory T cell samples underwent deep immunoSEQ sequencing, averaging around 4 million total reads per sample. After sorted cells were lysed in RLT buffer, RNA was extracted with DNase-treated RNeasy Micro or Mini kits, with the choice depending on cell number. Each cell subset was processed on its own to prevent cross-contamination, while patient and healthy donor samples were processed together. TCRB sequences were amplified from cDNA with the immunoSEQ multiplex PCR, producing 87-bp fragments spanning the CDR3 region. Sequencing of the amplicons was performed on the Illumina HiSeq platform. From the authors' description of their analysis: Synthetic template baselines were used to correct PCR bias computationally, reads within Hamming distance 2 were collapsed together, and singletons that could not be merged were discarded. Reads were aligned to IMGT to assign V, D and J genes, CDR3 length, and insertions or deletions at six rearrangement sites. Within each subset, clonotype counts were normalized to sorted cell number, and only after that were true diversity and Gini coefficients computed with the tcR R package. The overlap coefficient, calculated on TCRB nucleotide sequences, was used to measure repertoire sharing. Out-of-frame TCRB sequences from naive cells were analyzed as a proxy for the pre-selection repertoire. Sourced from immuneACCESS, this table was stored by TCRdb with only in-frame sequences that have V and J called. A share of the clones is absent; for the studies checked, an unresolved V gene accounts for under half, and the remainder has no known explanation. From that table come the V and J calls and clone size; the DNA was used to work out D and trimming. Here the sample has around 710,000 clones; around 12% occur a single time. The ten biggest clones cover about 0.11% of the sample.

The specimen sequenced was naive CD4+ T cells from blood. Sample cell subset or site, as interpreted from the label and publication: true naive CD4+ T cells. The sequence joins TRBV5-1 to TRBJ2-5; the D region may be TRBD1 or TRBD2, each matching 5 bases equally. This sequence was found in a man younger than 45 with type 1 diabetes. The CDR3 amino acid sequence is: CASSLAEGSKETQYF. The DNA reads TGCGCCAGCAGCTTGGCAGAGGGGTCGAAAGAGACCCAGTACTTC. This CDR3, with the reference TRBV5-1 and TRBJ2-5 proteins standing in past its ends, gives the full variable domain KAGVTQTPRYLIKTRGQQVTLSCSPISGHRSVSWYQQTPGQGLQFLFEYFSETQRNKGNFPGRFSGRQFSNSRSEMNVSTLELGDSALYLCASSLAEGSKETQYFGPGTRLLVL.